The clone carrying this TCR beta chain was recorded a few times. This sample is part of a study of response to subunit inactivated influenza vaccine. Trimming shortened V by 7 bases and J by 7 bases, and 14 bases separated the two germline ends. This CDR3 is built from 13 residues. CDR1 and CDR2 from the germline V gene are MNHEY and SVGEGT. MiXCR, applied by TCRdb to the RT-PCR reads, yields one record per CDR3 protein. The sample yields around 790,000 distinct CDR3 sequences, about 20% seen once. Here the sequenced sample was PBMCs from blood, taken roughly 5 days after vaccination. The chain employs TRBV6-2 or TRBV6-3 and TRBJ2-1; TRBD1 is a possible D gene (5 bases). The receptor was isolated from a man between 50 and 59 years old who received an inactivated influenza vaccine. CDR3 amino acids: CASTILQGNEQFF. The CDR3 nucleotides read TGTGCCAGCACTATACTCCAGGGAAATGAGCAGTTCTTC.